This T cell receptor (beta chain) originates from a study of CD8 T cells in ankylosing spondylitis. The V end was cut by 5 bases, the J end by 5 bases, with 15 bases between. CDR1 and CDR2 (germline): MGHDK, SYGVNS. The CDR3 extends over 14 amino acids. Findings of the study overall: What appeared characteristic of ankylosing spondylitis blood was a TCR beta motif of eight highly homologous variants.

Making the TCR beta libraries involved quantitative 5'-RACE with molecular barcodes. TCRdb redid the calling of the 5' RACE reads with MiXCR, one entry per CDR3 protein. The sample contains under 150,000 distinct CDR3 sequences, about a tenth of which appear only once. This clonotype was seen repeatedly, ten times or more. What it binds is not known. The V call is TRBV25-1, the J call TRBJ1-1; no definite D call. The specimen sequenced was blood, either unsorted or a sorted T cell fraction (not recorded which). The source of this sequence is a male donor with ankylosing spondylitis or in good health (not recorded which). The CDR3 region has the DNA TGTGCCAGCAGTCCGACCGGTAGAGGAACTGAAGCTTTCTTT. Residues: CASSPTGRGTEAFF.